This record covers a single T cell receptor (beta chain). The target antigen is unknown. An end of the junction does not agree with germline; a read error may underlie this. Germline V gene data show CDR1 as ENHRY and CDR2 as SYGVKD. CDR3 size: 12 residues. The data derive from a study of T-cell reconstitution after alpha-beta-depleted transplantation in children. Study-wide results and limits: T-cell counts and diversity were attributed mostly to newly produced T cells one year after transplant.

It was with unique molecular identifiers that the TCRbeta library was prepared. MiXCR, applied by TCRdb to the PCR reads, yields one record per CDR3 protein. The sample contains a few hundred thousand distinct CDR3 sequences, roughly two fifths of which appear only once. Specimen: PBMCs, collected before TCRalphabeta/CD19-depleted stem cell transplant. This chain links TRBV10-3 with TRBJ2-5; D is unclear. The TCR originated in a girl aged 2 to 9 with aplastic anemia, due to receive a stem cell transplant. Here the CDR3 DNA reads TGTGCCATCAGTGCCCTTGAAGAGACCCAGCACTTC. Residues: CAISALEETQHF.